This TCR beta chain originates from a study of regulatory T cells in long-lasting Graves disease. Germline V lookup: CDR1 LGHDT, CDR2 YNNKEL (reference sequence). The V end lost 2 bases, the J end lost 0 bases, and 8 bases lay between the germline ends. The CDR3 sequence is 15 residues long. The sample's time point: persistent/refractory GD, antithyroid drugs over 5 years with positive TRAb. Isolated PBMC RNA provided the starting material for the TCR library. By American Thyroid Association guidelines, Graves' disease was diagnosed in the cohort. Library construction for TCR beta used iRepertoire HTBI primers and Arm-PCR of CDR3 regions. TCRdb re-called the multiplex PCR reads through MiXCR, storing one row per CDR3 protein. Of about 470,000 distinct CDR3 sequences listed, roughly 21% are singletons.

The chain joins TRBV3-1 to TRBJ2-1; a weak D match, TRBD1 (6 bases). The specimen comprised peripheral blood mononuclear cells (PBMCs), sampled when the disease was refractory, from a patient treated with antithyroid drugs. This TCR came from a female donor with Graves disease. CDR3 in amino acids: CASSQQGRSYNEQFF. CDR3 DNA sequence: TGTGCCAGCAGCCAACAGGGGCGCTCCTACAATGAGCAGTTCTTC.